The 30 T cell receptor beta chains below come from one sample, sequenced in a study of blood T cell repertoires in COVID-19. The data were produced by immunoSEQ multiplex PCR, yet TCRdb's version contains in-frame clones alone and is incomplete. The data contain some 210,000 clones, approximately 84% of them singletons. Sequenced material: peripheral blood. The source of these receptors is a woman aged 70-85 years with active or convalescent COVID-19.

This clone appeared a few times. This chain joins TRBV5-1 and TRBJ2-2; TRBD2 aligns across 9 bases. The V segment lost 6 bases and the J segment 1 base; nucleotides outside the gene matches: 7. In germline, CDR1 is SGHRS, CDR2 YFSETQ. The CDR3 runs 16 residues. The CDR3 loop is CASTLIAGVNTGELFF. The CDR3 bases are TGCGCCAGCACTCTTATAGCGGGAGTGAACACCGGGGAGCTGTTTTTT.

This clone was detected only a few times. The V call is TRBV7-3, the J call TRBJ2-1, with 12 nucleotides matching TRBD2. Germline V gene sequence: CDR1 SGHTA, CDR2 FQGTGA. This CDR3 has 15 amino acids. V dropped 5 bases and J dropped 4; count of bases not matched to a gene: 3. CDR3 sequence (DNA): TGTGCCAGCAGCCGGACTAGCGGGAAATACAATGAGCAGTTCTTC. Its protein is CASSRTSGKYNEQFF. Together with reference TRBV7-3 and TRBJ2-1, the CDR3 gives the full variable domain: GAGVSQTPSNKVTEKGKYVELRCDPISGHTALYWYRQSLGQGPEFLIYFQGTGAADDSGLPNDRFFAVRPEGSVSTLKIQRTERGDSAVYLCASSRTSGKYNEQFFGPGTRLTVL.

V and J are TRBV5-6 and TRBJ2-5; 8 nucleotides match TRBD2. Germline CDR1 is SGHDT and CDR2 is YYEEEE. The CDR3 is 17 residues long. The J segment lost 5 bases and the V segment lost 4 bases, leaving 16 bases of the junction unmatched. The CDR3 spells CASSPIGGAGGVETQYF. Written as DNA, the CDR3 is TGTGCCAGCAGCCCCATAGGAGGGGCGGGGGGCGTTGAGACCCAGTACTTC.

The J gene is TRBJ2-7, the V gene TRBV2; TRBD1 matches 7 bases. Germline V gives CDR1 SNHLY, CDR2 FYNNEI. With V trimmed by 5 bases and J by 7 bases, 11 bases remained unmatched. There are 14 residues in the CDR3. The CDR3 DNA reads TGTGCCAGCAGTTCAGGGGGTCGGTTGTGGGAGCAGTACTTC. Protein sequence: CASSSGGRLWEQYF. The complete variable domain, with remaining parts taken from reference TRBV2 and TRBJ2-7, reads EPEVTQTPSHQVTQMGQEVILRCVPISNHLYFYWYRQILGQKVEFLVSFYNNEISEKSEIFDDQFSVERPDGSNFTLKIRSTKLEDSAMYFCASSSGGRLWEQYFGPGTRLTVT.

This clone has only one observation. V is TRBV28 and J is TRBJ1-3; unclear D gene. Trimming took 1 base from V and 4 from J, leaving 8 bases between them. The V gene's germline CDR1 is MDHEN and CDR2 SYDVKM. The CDR3 is 14 amino acids. The CDR3 nucleotides read TGTGCCAGCAGTTTATCCCCCTTAGGAAACACCATATATTTT. It is translated as CASSLSPLGNTIYF.

The J gene is TRBJ1-2, the V gene TRBV5-4, with 7 bases lining up with TRBD1. After removal of 4 bases from V and 4 bases from J, the junction contained 10 bases not matched to a gene. Germline V gene data show CDR1 as SGHNT and CDR2 as YYREEE (reference sequence). The CDR3 is 15 amino acids. CDR3 in amino acids: CASSLGQVKAYGYTF. In DNA, the CDR3 is TGTGCCAGCAGCCTTGGACAGGTTAAAGCCTATGGCTACACCTTC. The complete variable domain, with remaining parts taken from reference TRBV5-4 and TRBJ1-2, reads ETGVTQSPTHLIKTRGQQVTLRCSSQSGHNTVSWYQQALGQGPQFIFQYYREEENGRGNFPPRFSGLQFPNYSSELNVNALELDDSALYLCASSLGQVKAYGYTFGSGTRLTVV.

Details on this clone: Mismatch with germline at one junction end may stem from a read error. The rearrangement joins TRBV2 to TRBJ1-4, with D hard to call. The CDR3 has 13 amino acids. The germline CDR1 and CDR2 sequences are SNHLY and FYNNEI. The CDR3 region is CASSLDRRGGRSF. The CDR3, as DNA: TGTGCCAGCAGCCTAGACCGCCGCGGTGGAAGGTCTTTT. The variable domain in full, with the rest retrieved from reference TRBV2 and TRBJ1-4, is EPEVTQTPSHQVTQMGQEVILRCVPISNHLYFYWYRQILGQKVEFLVSFYNNEISEKSEIFDDQFSVERPDGSNFTLKIRSTKLEDSAMYFCASSLDRRGGRSFGSGTQLSVL.

The chain couples TRBV30 to TRBJ1-5; 7 bases are a match to TRBD1. V was pared by 8 bases and J by 2 bases, with 9 bases of the junction left unmatched. The CDR3 extends over 14 amino acids. The germline CDR1 and CDR2 sequences are GTSNPN and SVGIG (reference sequence). CDR3 residues: CAGQTGNGNQPQHF. CDR3 in DNA: TGTGCCGGACAGACAGGGAACGGCAATCAGCCCCAGCATTTT.

The chain employs TRBV20-1 and TRBJ2-3; D is undetermined. Between the trimmed V and J ends, which lost 2 bases and 6 bases, there was a span of 6 bases. CDR1 is DFQATT and CDR2 is SNEGSKA in the germline V gene (reference sequence). The CDR3 runs 11 residues. CDR3 residues: CSARRRDTQYF. In DNA, the CDR3 is TGCAGTGCTAGACGGCGGGATACGCAGTATTTT.

This clone was seen more than once but under ten times. V gene TRBV30 combines with J gene TRBJ1-3; 8 bases line up with TRBD1. V shed 7 bases, J shed 3 bases, and the junction held 8 bases outside the gene matches. The CDR3 runs 14 residues. CDR1 is GTSNPN and CDR2 is SVGIG in the germline V gene (reference sequence). The CDR3 DNA is TGTGCCTTCTGGACAGGGAGGGGTGGAAACACCATATATTTT. Translating gives CAFWTGRGGNTIYF.

The chain uses TRBV6-2 or TRBV6-3 and TRBJ1-1, with 11 positions matching TRBD1. Losses at the gene ends were 7 bases for V and 2 bases for J; bases not matched to a gene: 12. Germline V gene data show CDR1 as MNHEY and CDR2 as SVGEGT. CDR3 length: 17 amino acids. CDR3 in amino acids: CASIPSLGQGDNTEAFF. CDR3 DNA: TGTGCCAGCATCCCCTCCTTGGGACAGGGGGATAACACTGAAGCTTTCTTT.

The V gene is TRBV29-1, the J gene TRBJ1-2; 9 nucleotides align to TRBD1. The CDR3 loop spans 12 amino acids. From germline, CDR1 is SQVTM and CDR2 ANQGSEA. V shed 7 bases, J shed 6 bases, and the junction held 6 bases outside the gene matches. The CDR3 reads CSAPTGGNGYTF. The CDR3 region has the DNA TGCAGCGCCCCGACAGGGGGTAATGGCTACACCTTC. Combining the CDR3 with reference TRBV29-1 and TRBJ1-2 gives the whole variable domain SAVISQKPSRDICQRGTSLTIQCQVDSQVTMMFWYRQQPGQSLTLIATANQGSEATYESGFVIDKFPISRPNLTFSTLTVSNMSPEDSSIYLCSAPTGGNGYTFGSGTRLTVV.

The gene calls are TRBV5-1 and TRBJ1-2, with 8 positions matching TRBD1. V was clipped by 1 base and J by 5 bases; unmatched bases: 4. Germline-derived CDR1 and CDR2 are SGHRS and YFSETQ. This CDR3 region has 14 residues. The CDR3 spells CASSLLTGEYGYTF. The DNA of the CDR3 is TGCGCCAGCAGCTTGCTGACAGGGGAATATGGCTACACCTTC.

The V gene is TRBV5-1, the J gene TRBJ2-3, with TRBD2 matching over 14 bases. The CDR3 runs to 17 residues. V lost 4 bases and J lost 3; bases outside the gene matches: 7. Germline V lookup: CDR1 SGHRS, CDR2 YFSETQ. CDR3 sequence (DNA): TGCGCCAGCAGCCTACAGGGACTAGCGGGAGTTACAGATACGCAGTATTTT. Protein: CASSLQGLAGVTDTQYF.

V gene TRBV9 combines with J gene TRBJ2-4, with 8 bases identical to TRBD2. Germline V gene sequence: CDR1 SGDLS, CDR2 YYNGEE. The CDR3 has 15 residues. Losses at the gene ends were 5 bases for V and 6 bases for J; bases not matched to a gene: 10. CDR3 sequence reads: CASSGGAAGGNIQYF. The CDR3 bases are TGTGCCAGCAGTGGAGGGGCCGCGGGAGGAAACATTCAGTACTTC.

This clone came up once. The chain carries TRBV7-2 and TRBJ2-7; 13 bases are a match to TRBD2. CDR1 is SGHTA and CDR2 is FQGNSA in the germline V gene. The CDR3 consists of 16 residues. Trimming cost V 4 bases and J 2 bases; bases outside gene matches: 5. In DNA, the CDR3 is TGTGCCAGCAGCTCACAACTAGCGGGAGGGCCCTACGAGCAGTACTTC. Translating it yields CASSSQLAGGPYEQYF.

The chain employs TRBV7-9 and TRBJ1-3, with unresolved D. Trimming cost V 3 bases and J 4 bases, with 10 bases left between them. The CDR3 is 14 residues long. Germline V gene sequence: CDR1 SEHNR, CDR2 FQNEAQ (reference sequence). The CDR3 reads CASSFGGYGNTIYF. For the CDR3, the DNA is TGTGCCAGCAGCTTTGGAGGGTACGGAAACACCATATATTTT.

In its sample, this clone was seen once. This chain joins TRBV30 and TRBJ1-1; 7 positions match TRBD1. This CDR3 region has 13 residues. The germline CDR1 and CDR2 sequences are GTSNPN and SVGIG (reference sequence). V was clipped by 1 base and J by 1 base; unmatched bases: 0. The CDR3 loop reads CAWSGQGNTEAFF. In nucleotides, the CDR3 is TGTGCCTGGAGTGGACAGGGGAACACTGAAGCTTTCTTT.

The rearrangement links TRBV6-1 to TRBJ1-5; TRBD1 aligns across 7 bases. The CDR3 is 15 residues long. Trimming at V came to 3 bases and at J to 3 bases, leaving 5 bases not matched to a gene. Germline loops: CDR1 MNHNS, CDR2 SASEGT. In DNA form, the CDR3 reads TGTGCCAGCAGTGATGGGACAGTACTCAATCAGCCCCAGCATTTT. Encoded protein: CASSDGTVLNQPQHF.

This rearrangement joins TRBV7-8 to TRBJ2-7; 12 bases agree with TRBD1. The CDR3 extends over 15 amino acids. The junction had 8 bases not matched to a gene; V was cut back by 7 bases and J by 4 bases. From germline, CDR1 is SGHVS and CDR2 FQNEAQ. CDR3 DNA: TGTGCCAGCACCTCCGGGACAGGGGGCTTGTACGAGCAGTACTTC. It yields the protein CASTSGTGGLYEQYF.

The V and J genes are TRBV5-1 and TRBJ2-7, with D perhaps matching TRBD2 (5 bases). This CDR3 spans 14 amino acids. V lost 6 bases and J 0 bases, leaving 13 bases between the germline ends. Germline lookup yields CDR1 SGHRS and CDR2 YFSETQ. The CDR3 region is CASTPLGSSYEQYF. CDR3 DNA: TGCGCCAGCACCCCCCTGGGGAGCTCCTACGAGCAGTACTTC.

The V call is TRBV30, the J call TRBJ1-5; D unresolved. V was pared by 0 bases and J by 3 bases, with 6 bases between. Germline V gives CDR1 GTSNPN, CDR2 SVGIG (reference sequence). This CDR3 is built from 13 residues. The CDR3 region is CAWSVGLNQPQHF. The CDR3, as DNA: TGTGCCTGGAGTGTTGGCCTCAATCAGCCCCAGCATTTT.

Written as DNA, the CDR3 is TGTGCCAGCAGCCCGACAGGGGGTCAGCCCCAGCATTTT. It translates to CASSPTGGQPQHF. V and J are TRBV5-5 and TRBJ1-5; 9 bases are a match to TRBD1. CDR1 and CDR2 from the germline V gene are SGHKS and YYEKEE (reference sequence). This CDR3 is 13 amino acids long. Trimming at V came to 4 bases and at J to 6 bases, leaving 2 bases not matched to a gene.

The chain has TRBV4-1 and TRBJ2-5; D is perhaps TRBD2 (5 bases). CDR1 and CDR2 (germline): MGHRA, YSYEKL. CDR3 size: 16 residues. Trimming took 2 bases from V and 3 from J, leaving 16 bases between them. The CDR3 sequence: CASSQTGRRAKETQYF. CDR3 in DNA: TGCGCCAGCAGCCAAACGGGTCGGCGGGCCAAAGAGACCCAGTACTTC.

This chain links TRBV28 with TRBJ2-7; D perhaps matches TRBD2 (6 bases). The V gene's germline CDR1 is MDHEN and CDR2 SYDVKM. There are 16 residues in the CDR3. With 3 bases removed from V and 2 bases from J, the gap between germline ends came to 17 bases. In nucleotides, the CDR3 is TGTGCCAGCAGTTTCCCCAGGTCGCCGGGGGCCTACGAGCAGTACTTC. As protein: CASSFPRSPGAYEQYF.

This clone came up a few times. This chain connects TRBV5-4 to TRBJ2-3; TRBD2 matches at 12 bases. Looked up from germline, CDR1 is SGHNT and CDR2 is YYREEE (reference sequence). The CDR3 spans 17 residues. Trimming at V came to 0 bases and at J to 2 bases, leaving 4 bases not matched to a gene. The CDR3 protein is CASSLGTSGDPTDTQYF. As DNA, the CDR3 is TGTGCCAGCAGCTTGGGGACTAGCGGGGACCCCACAGATACGCAGTATTTT.

This clone was detected a few times. The gene calls are TRBV15 and TRBJ2-7; D possibly corresponds to TRBD2 (6 bases). The CDR3 consists of 16 residues. Germline CDR1 reads LNHNV; CDR2 reads YYDKDF (reference sequence). V was clipped by 0 bases and J by 2 bases, with 14 bases between them. CDR3 protein: CATSRDRGFYPYEQYF. The DNA of the CDR3 is TGTGCCACCAGCAGAGATCGGGGGTTTTACCCCTACGAGCAGTACTTC.

The rearrangement uses TRBV27 and TRBJ1-2; D is unclear. Germline V gene sequence: CDR1 MNHEY, CDR2 SMNVEV (reference sequence). The length of the CDR3 is 13 residues. Deletions cut 6 bases from V and 5 bases from J, with 13 bases between. This CDR3 reads CASRGGGRYGYTF. Here the CDR3 DNA reads TGTGCCAGCAGGGGAGGCGGGAGGTATGGCTACACCTTC.

The chain links TRBV2 to TRBJ2-5; 15 nucleotides agree with TRBD2. This CDR3 has 17 amino acids. V gave up 4 bases and J gave up 5 bases; unmatched junction bases: 8. The germline V gene has CDR1 SNHLY and CDR2 FYNNEI. CDR3 DNA: TGTGCCAGCAGTGCCGGACTAGCGGGAGGGCCCCGGGAGACCCAGTACTTC. It specifies CASSAGLAGGPRETQYF.

This clone was detected once. The chain employs TRBV28 and TRBJ2-5; TRBD1 is a possible D gene (6 bases). The germline CDR1 and CDR2 sequences are MDHEN and SYDVKM. Trimming took 5 bases from V and 2 from J, leaving 21 bases between them. This CDR3 is 17 amino acids long. DNA of the CDR3: TGTGCCAGCAGTACTTTGCCCAGAGGACAGTTTCAAGAGACCCAGTACTTC. It specifies CASSTLPRGQFQETQYF.